The source of this T cell receptor (beta chain) is a study of blood T cell repertoires in COVID-19. Turning to the study itself: Donors in the United States, Italy and Spain gave samples during acute or convalescent COVID-19.

Seattle researchers signed up patients amid active infection and tracked them longitudinally. V lost 4 bases to trimming and J lost 1 base; unmatched junction nucleotides: 8. This CDR3 has 16 residues. Per germline, CDR1 LGHNA and CDR2 YNFKEQ. Profiled with immunoSEQ multiplex PCR; TCRdb holds only in-frame clones, not every one. The sample carries about 64,000 clones, just over 85% recorded once. The chain carries TRBV4-2 and TRBJ1-1, with TRBD1 matching 8 bases. This TCR derives from a woman aged 60-70 years with COVID-19, enrolled during active disease. Sequencing was done on a sample of peripheral blood. DNA for the CDR3: TGTGCCAGCAGCCCCGGACCAGGGGGCGAGAACACTGAAGCTTTCTTT. Encoded protein: CASSPGPGGENTEAFF.